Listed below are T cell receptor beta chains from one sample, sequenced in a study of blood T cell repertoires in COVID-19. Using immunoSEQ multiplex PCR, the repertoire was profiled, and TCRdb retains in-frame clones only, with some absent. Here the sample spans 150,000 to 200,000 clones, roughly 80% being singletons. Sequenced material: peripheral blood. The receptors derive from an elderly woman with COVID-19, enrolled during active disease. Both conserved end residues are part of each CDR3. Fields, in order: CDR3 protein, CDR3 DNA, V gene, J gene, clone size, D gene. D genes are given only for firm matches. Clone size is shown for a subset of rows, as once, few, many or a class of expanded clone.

CDR3: CASSQNSGSAGELFF
DNA: TGTGCCAGCAGCCAGAATAGCGGGAGTGCCGGGGAGCTGTTTTTT
V: TRBV4-2
J: TRBJ2-2
size: few
D: TRBD2

CDR3: CASSFQGRGNTIYF
DNA: TGTGCCAGCAGCTTCCAGGGTCGGGGAAACACCATATATTTT
V: TRBV5-4
J: TRBJ1-3
size: NA
D: NA

CDR3: CASSQAKETQYF
DNA: TGTGCCAGCAGCCAAGCTAAAGAGACCCAGTACTTC
V: TRBV3-1/TRBV3-2
J: TRBJ2-5
size: NA
D: NA

CDR3: CSDPPGVRYSNQPQHF
DNA: TGCAGCGACCCCCCCGGGGTTCGTTATAGCAATCAGCCCCAGCATTTT
V: TRBV29-1
J: TRBJ1-5
size: NA
D: NA

CDR3: CASSPGTSDTQYF
DNA: TGTGCCAGCAGCCCCGGGACTAGCGATACGCAGTATTTT
V: TRBV7-9
J: TRBJ2-3
size: NA
D: TRBD2

CDR3: CASRSGTGYEKLFF
DNA: TGTGCCAGTAGATCCGGGACAGGGTATGAAAAACTGTTTTTT
V: TRBV19
J: TRBJ1-4
size: NA
D: TRBD1

CDR3: CASSNRGLAVEQFF
DNA: TGTGCCAGTAGTAACCGTGGACTAGCCGTTGAGCAGTTCTTC
V: TRBV19
J: TRBJ2-1
size: NA
D: TRBD2

CDR3: CASSSNRAGELFF
DNA: TGTGCCAGCAGTTCTAACAGGGCCGGGGAGCTGTTTTTT
V: TRBV6-5
J: TRBJ2-2
size: NA
D: NA

CDR3: CASSHLRDYDSGANVLTF
DNA: TGTGCCAGCAGCCACCTCAGGGACTATGACTCTGGGGCCAACGTCCTGACTTTC
V: TRBV7-8
J: TRBJ2-6
size: few
D: TRBD2

CDR3: CASSLTSGGTYNEQFF
DNA: TGTGCCAGCTCACTAACCTCAGGGGGCACGTACAATGAGCAGTTCTTC
V: TRBV18
J: TRBJ2-1
size: few
D: TRBD1

CDR3: CASSQDNEGVSQPQHF
DNA: TGTGCCAGCAGCCAAGATAATGAAGGAGTCAGTCAGCCCCAGCATTTT
V: TRBV14
J: TRBJ1-5
size: NA
D: NA

CDR3: CSVGVRNYGYTF
DNA: TGCAGCGTTGGGGTCAGGAACTATGGCTACACCTTC
V: TRBV29-1
J: TRBJ1-2
size: NA
D: NA

CDR3: CASSLGALNTEAFF
DNA: TGTGCCAGCAGCTTAGGCGCCTTGAACACTGAAGCTTTCTTT
V: TRBV11-2
J: TRBJ1-1
size: NA
D: NA

CDR3: CASSLGPGAPEPLHF
DNA: TGTGCCAGCAGTTTAGGGCCAGGGGCCCCGGAACCCCTCCACTTT
V: TRBV28
J: TRBJ1-6
size: NA
D: NA

CDR3: CASSYSGSLLSGYTF
DNA: TGTGCCAGCAGTTACTCGGGCAGTCTACTCTCGGGCTACACCTTC
V: TRBV6-2/TRBV6-3
J: TRBJ1-2
size: NA
D: NA

CDR3: CASSAGGDEQYF
DNA: TGTGCCAGCAGCGCCGGGGGGGATGAGCAGTACTTC
V: TRBV7-9
J: TRBJ2-7
size: NA
D: TRBD2

CDR3: CASSGQGPEAFF
DNA: TGTGCCAGCAGTGGACAGGGGCCTGAAGCTTTCTTT
V: TRBV25-1
J: TRBJ1-1
size: NA
D: TRBD1

CDR3: CAIKTGAYNEQFF
DNA: TGTGCCATCAAAACAGGGGCCTACAATGAGCAGTTCTTC
V: TRBV2
J: TRBJ2-1
size: NA
D: TRBD1

CDR3: CASSLEGAWEGSTDTQYF
DNA: TGTGCCAGCAGCTTAGAGGGAGCGTGGGAGGGTAGCACAGATACGCAGTATTTT
V: TRBV11-2
J: TRBJ2-3
size: NA
D: TRBD2

CDR3: CASSVFAGGPSTDTQYF
DNA: TGTGCCAGCAGCGTATTTGCGGGGGGCCCTAGCACAGATACGCAGTATTTT
V: TRBV9
J: TRBJ2-3
size: NA
D: TRBD2

CDR3: CAISADTGTSIYEQYF
DNA: TGTGCCATCAGTGCAGACACCGGGACTAGCATTTACGAGCAGTACTTC
V: TRBV10-3
J: TRBJ2-7
size: NA
D: TRBD2

CDR3: CASSLVGGISNTEAFF
DNA: TGCGCCAGCAGCTTGGTGGGGGGGATTTCAAACACTGAAGCTTTCTTT
V: TRBV5-1
J: TRBJ1-1
size: NA
D: NA

CDR3: CASSDQGGTEAFF
DNA: TGTGCCAGCAGTGATCAGGGGGGAACTGAAGCTTTCTTT
V: TRBV2
J: TRBJ1-1
size: few
D: TRBD1

CDR3: CASSFGQGTGGYTF
DNA: TGCGCCAGCAGCTTTGGGCAGGGGACCGGCGGCTACACCTTC
V: TRBV5-1
J: TRBJ1-2
size: NA
D: NA

CDR3: CASSSGHPSTDTQYF
DNA: TGTGCCAGCTCATCGGGACACCCCAGCACAGATACGCAGTATTTT
V: TRBV18
J: TRBJ2-3
size: NA
D: NA

CDR3: CASSISSGGAYEQYF
DNA: TGTGCCAGCAGTATCTCTAGCGGGGGGGCCTACGAGCAGTACTTC
V: TRBV27
J: TRBJ2-7
size: NA
D: TRBD2

CDR3: CASSSTGPADTQYF
DNA: TGCGCCAGCAGCTCGACAGGTCCCGCAGATACGCAGTATTTT
V: TRBV5-1
J: TRBJ2-3
size: NA
D: NA

CDR3: CASKGRGFNQPQHF
DNA: TGTGCCAGTAAGGGTCGGGGTTTCAATCAGCCCCAGCATTTT
V: TRBV19
J: TRBJ1-5
size: NA
D: NA

CDR3: CAWTGLDTGELFF
DNA: TGTGCCTGGACGGGTCTCGACACCGGGGAGCTGTTTTTT
V: TRBV30
J: TRBJ2-2
size: NA
D: NA

CDR3: CASRLAGGRTYEQYF
DNA: TGTGCCAGCAGGCTAGCGGGGGGGCGGACCTACGAGCAGTACTTC
V: TRBV2
J: TRBJ2-7
size: many
D: TRBD2

CDR3: CASSDRRGNYGYTF
DNA: TGTGCCAGTAGTGACAGGCGAGGGAACTATGGCTACACCTTC
V: TRBV19
J: TRBJ1-2
size: few
D: NA

CDR3: CSVSRGPSTDTQYF
DNA: TGCAGCGTCTCGCGGGGTCCTAGCACAGATACGCAGTATTTT
V: TRBV29-1
J: TRBJ2-3
size: NA
D: NA

CDR3: CASRRGNTGELFF
DNA: TGTGCCAGCAGGAGAGGAAACACCGGGGAGCTGTTTTTT
V: TRBV6-5
J: TRBJ2-2
size: NA
D: NA

CDR3: CASSFGTSLGELFF
DNA: TGTGCCAGCAGCTTTGGGACTTCCCTCGGGGAGCTGTTTTTT
V: TRBV11-3
J: TRBJ2-2
size: NA
D: NA

CDR3: CASSPSAGGKLFF
DNA: TGTGCCAGCAGCCCTTCGGCGGGGGGAAAACTGTTTTTT
V: TRBV7-2
J: TRBJ1-4
size: once
D: NA

CDR3: CASSLAGDEQFF
DNA: TGCGCCAGCAGCTTGGCCGGGGATGAGCAGTTCTTC
V: TRBV5-1
J: TRBJ2-1
size: NA
D: NA

CDR3: CASSLGGLVAADTQYF
DNA: TGTGCCAGCAGCTTAGGGGGACTAGTGGCGGCAGATACGCAGTATTTT
V: TRBV7-8
J: TRBJ2-3
size: NA
D: TRBD2

CDR3: CASRRRREDEQYF
DNA: TGTGCCAGCAGACGGCGACGGGAGGACGAGCAGTACTTC
V: TRBV27
J: TRBJ2-7
size: NA
D: TRBD2

CDR3: CASSLTGYHEQYF
DNA: TGTGCCAGCAGCCTAACAGGGTACCACGAGCAGTACTTC
V: TRBV3-1/TRBV3-2
J: TRBJ2-7
size: once
D: NA

CDR3: CASSVGGTQANYGYTF
DNA: TGTGCCAGCAGCGTGGGGGGGACACAAGCTAACTATGGCTACACCTTC
V: TRBV9
J: TRBJ1-2
size: NA
D: NA

CDR3: CASSLNGHTEAFF
DNA: TGTGCCAGCAGCTTGAATGGGCACACTGAAGCTTTCTTT
V: TRBV5-4
J: TRBJ1-1
size: NA
D: NA

CDR3: CSVGQGASEAFF
DNA: TGCAGCGTTGGACAGGGGGCAAGTGAAGCTTTCTTT
V: TRBV29-1
J: TRBJ1-1
size: NA
D: TRBD1

CDR3: CASSLSLIGELFF
DNA: TGTGCCAGCAGTTTATCCCTAATCGGGGAGCTGTTTTTT
V: TRBV27
J: TRBJ2-2
size: NA
D: NA

CDR3: CASSSPRGDRRTDTQYF
DNA: TGTGCCAGCAGTTCCCCTCGGGGGGACAGGAGAACAGATACGCAGTATTTT
V: TRBV28
J: TRBJ2-3
size: NA
D: NA

CDR3: CASSLLTQLNYGYTF
DNA: TGTGCCAGCAGCTTATTGACACAACTTAACTATGGCTACACCTTC
V: TRBV7-9
J: TRBJ1-2
size: NA
D: NA

CDR3: CASSSQTGSGNTIYF
DNA: TGCGCCAGCAGCTCACAGACAGGGTCTGGAAACACCATATATTTT
V: TRBV5-1
J: TRBJ1-3
size: NA
D: TRBD1

CDR3: CASSAPGQGTDTQYF
DNA: TGTGCCAGCAGCGCTCCGGGACAGGGCACAGATACGCAGTATTTT
V: TRBV7-2
J: TRBJ2-3
size: NA
D: TRBD1

CDR3: CASSPSGDRADYGYTF
DNA: TGTGCCAGCTCACCCTCCGGGGACAGGGCTGACTATGGCTACACCTTC
V: TRBV18
J: TRBJ1-2
size: NA
D: TRBD1

CDR3: CASQKASGREGYEQYF
DNA: TGTGCCAGTCAAAAAGCGAGCGGCCGCGAGGGCTACGAGCAGTACTTC
V: TRBV19
J: TRBJ2-7
size: NA
D: NA

CDR3: CASSRGLDPNYGYTF
DNA: TGTGCCAGCAGCCGGGGACTCGACCCTAACTATGGCTACACCTTC
V: TRBV7-2
J: TRBJ1-2
size: NA
D: NA

CDR3: CASSAGNEKLFF
DNA: TGTGCCAGCAGCGCAGGGAATGAAAAACTGTTTTTT
V: TRBV6-5
J: TRBJ1-4
size: NA
D: NA

CDR3: CASSTGTGSSYEQYF
DNA: TGTGCCAGTAGTACAGGGACAGGGAGCTCCTACGAGCAGTACTTC
V: TRBV19
J: TRBJ2-7
size: NA
D: TRBD1

CDR3: CASSFQGEAYGYTF
DNA: TGCGCCAGCAGCTTCCAGGGGGAAGCGTATGGCTACACCTTC
V: TRBV5-1
J: TRBJ1-2
size: NA
D: TRBD1

CDR3: CASSLLFPWGGDYNEQFF
DNA: TGTGCCAGCAGCTTATTATTCCCGTGGGGAGGGGACTACAATGAGCAGTTCTTC
V: TRBV5-6
J: TRBJ2-1
size: NA
D: TRBD2

CDR3: CASRGLGQGPNEQYF
DNA: TGTGCCAGTAGGGGATTGGGACAGGGCCCAAACGAGCAGTACTTC
V: TRBV28
J: TRBJ2-7
size: NA
D: TRBD1

CDR3: CASSWAGGATDTQYF
DNA: TGTGCCAGCAGCTGGGCGGGGGGGGCCACAGATACGCAGTATTTT
V: TRBV5-5
J: TRBJ2-3
size: once
D: TRBD2

CDR3: CASSVGANNEQFF
DNA: TGTGCCAGCAGCGTAGGCGCGAACAATGAGCAGTTCTTC
V: TRBV9
J: TRBJ2-1
size: NA
D: NA

CDR3: CASSLYTENYGYTF
DNA: TGCGCCAGCAGCTTGTATACAGAGAACTATGGCTACACCTTC
V: TRBV5-1
J: TRBJ1-2
size: few
D: NA

CDR3: CASSSNRASLNYGYTF
DNA: TGTGCCAGCAGCTCAAACAGGGCTAGCCTTAACTATGGCTACACCTTC
V: TRBV6-2/TRBV6-3
J: TRBJ1-2
size: few
D: NA